Relative to its sample, the clone carrying this TCR beta chain is medium-sized (0.01 to 0.1%). As yet, its antigen is unknown. This sample was included in a study of radiation and T cells in renal cell carcinoma. Findings and limits, study-wide: Irradiated tumors had higher TCR clonality than control tumors. In blood, top tumor clones expanded by 2 weeks, shrinking by 4.

Indicated treatment: 15 Gy SBRT to primary tumor, nephrectomy 4 weeks later. Nephrectomy followed 15 Gy stereotactic body radiation by 4 weeks. The tumor was a clear cell renal cell carcinoma. The table came from immunoSEQ multiplex PCR; TCRdb's copy has only in-frame clones and leaves some out. Found here are around 5,300 clones, 50% to 60% of them singletons; the top ten hold 53%. The J segment lost 3 bases and the V segment lost 2 bases, leaving 7 bases of the junction unmatched. The CDR3 loop spans 16 amino acids. The receptor's source is a man in his 60s with renal cell carcinoma. The sequences come from tumor tissue, collected from a patient whose treatment included radiotherapy and nephrectomy. The chain carries TRBV23-1 and TRBJ2-1; 7 positions agree with TRBD2. TRBV23-1 is noted as an ORF with a role that remains uncertain. Here the CDR3 reads CASSQVCGSGYNEQFF. The CDR3 DNA is TGCGCCAGCAGTCAAGTCTGCGGGAGTGGCTACAATGAGCAGTTCTTC.